The 16 T cell receptor beta chains below all came from one sample that was sequenced in a study of beta chain features in type 1 diabetes. Expressed TCRB transcripts were sequenced after all isolated RNA was converted to cDNA. Some clones are missing from TCRdb's copy, which holds only in-frame ones; the method was immunoSEQ multiplex PCR. The data contain approximately 84,000 clones, roughly 34% of them singletons. The specimen was stem cell memory CD4+ T cells from blood. The receptor set was obtained from a woman between 18 and 29 years old in good health.

This chain joins TRBV6-5 and TRBJ1-6; 8 bases fit TRBD1. Germline V gene sequence: CDR1 MNHEY, CDR2 SVGAGI. Unmatched junction bases numbered 7, after V lost 7 bases and J lost 5 bases. CDR3 length: 15 residues. The CDR3 protein is CASKRQGSNNSPLHF. CDR3 DNA: TGTGCCAGCAAGAGACAGGGGAGCAATAATTCACCCCTCCACTTT.

This clone appeared a few times. V gene TRBV5-1 combines with J gene TRBJ2-1, with 9 bases lining up with TRBD1. The V gene's germline CDR1 is SGHRS and CDR2 YFSETQ. V was clipped by 4 bases and J by 10 bases; unmatched bases: 6. CDR3 length: 13 amino acids. CDR3 in DNA: TGCGCCAGCAGCCCACGAACAGGGGGCGAGCAGTTCTTC. As protein: CASSPRTGGEQFF.

With respect to this clone: Other DNA sequences in the sample encode the same CDR3. The chain carries TRBV5-4 and TRBJ2-7, with 12 bases identical to TRBD2. The V and J ends lost 4 bases and 2 bases, in that order; junction bases with no gene match: 4. Germline CDR1 reads SGHNT; CDR2 reads YYREEE (reference sequence). This CDR3 has 15 amino acids. This chain's CDR3 is CASSPRLAGAYEQYF. DNA of the CDR3: TGTGCCAGCAGCCCCAGACTAGCGGGAGCCTACGAGCAGTACTTC.

The chain carries TRBV5-1 and TRBJ2-1; D is perhaps TRBD1 (5 bases). Per the germline V gene, CDR1 is SGHRS and CDR2 is YFSETQ. CDR3 length: 14 residues. The V end was cut by 4 bases, the J end by 1 base, with 9 bases between. CDR3 in DNA: TGCGCCAGCAGCCTACAGGCATCCTACAATGAGCAGTTCTTC. It specifies CASSLQASYNEQFF.

V is TRBV12-5 and J is TRBJ2-6; maybe TRBD2 (6 bases). The V end was cut by 5 bases, the J end by 4 bases, with 12 bases between. Germline CDR1 LGHNT, CDR2 FRNRAP. This CDR3 is 15 amino acids long. CDR3 DNA: TGTGCTAGTGGTCCCGGGACTGCAGGGGCCAACGTCCTGACTTTC. Translated: CASGPGTAGANVLTF.

A few counts support this clone. V usage is TRBV18 and J usage is TRBJ2-1, with a tentative D call TRBD2 (6 bases). Germline loops: CDR1 KGHSH, CDR2 LQKENI. V was trimmed by 2 bases and J by 8 bases, leaving 10 bases between them. This CDR3 is built from 13 residues. The CDR3 loop is CASSPGGVDEQFF. CDR3 bases: TGTGCCAGCTCACCAGGAGGGGTCGATGAGCAGTTCTTC.

J is TRBJ2-1 and V is TRBV30; 12 bases match TRBD2. This CDR3 spans 12 amino acids. Germline V gene sequence: CDR1 GTSNPN, CDR2 SVGIG (reference sequence). V gave up 0 bases and J gave up 13 bases; unmatched junction bases: 1. The CDR3 here is CAWSVLAGGQFF. The CDR3 region has the DNA TGTGCCTGGAGTGTACTAGCGGGAGGTCAGTTCTTC.

J is TRBJ1-4 and V is TRBV5-1; perhaps TRBD1 as D (5 bases). V gave up 5 bases and J gave up 4 bases, with 9 bases separating them. This CDR3 has 13 residues. The germline gives CDR1 SGHRS, CDR2 YFSETQ. The CDR3 reads CASREGVNEKLFF. Written as DNA, the CDR3 is TGCGCCAGCAGAGAAGGGGTTAATGAAAAACTGTTTTTT.

This clone was found a few times. This chain connects TRBV28 to TRBJ1-6, with 9 bases fitting TRBD1. Per germline, CDR1 MDHEN and CDR2 SYDVKM. The CDR3 is 15 residues long. J lost 6 bases, V lost 7 bases, and 7 bases had no gene match. The CDR3 loop reads CASKPPGQGNSPLHF. In nucleotides, the CDR3 is TGTGCCAGCAAACCCCCGGGACAGGGTAATTCACCCCTCCACTTT.

The V gene is TRBV6-5, the J gene TRBJ2-3; 8 bases align to TRBD1. CDR3 length equals 14 residues. Per the germline V gene, CDR1 is MNHEY and CDR2 is SVGAGI. V gave up 6 bases and J gave up 4 bases; unmatched junction bases: 6. The chain's CDR3 is CASRAGTGPDTQYF. DNA for the CDR3: TGTGCCAGCAGGGCCGGGACAGGCCCAGATACGCAGTATTTT.

The table lists this clone with a count of one. The chain uses TRBV7-9 and TRBJ1-1, with D perhaps TRBD1 (5 bases). The germline V gene has CDR1 SEHNR and CDR2 FQNEAQ (reference sequence). The CDR3 totals 12 residues. Trimming pared 1 base from V and 6 bases from J, leaving 6 bases between. The CDR3 nucleotides are TGTGCCAGCAGCTTAGTGGGGCCTGAAGCTTTCTTT. This translates into CASSLVGPEAFF.

In this sample, this clone turned up a few times. The J gene is TRBJ1-5, the V gene TRBV10-3, with a weak D call TRBD1 (5 bases). CDR1 and CDR2 (germline): ENHRY, SYGVKD. This CDR3 is built from 15 residues. Trimming cost V 4 bases and J 8 bases, with 18 bases left between them. The CDR3 is CAISANGGIGEPQHF. DNA of the CDR3: TGTGCCATCAGTGCAAATGGGGGGATTGGTGAGCCCCAGCATTTT.

This clone was counted once. The rearrangement joins TRBV7-2 to TRBJ2-2, with TRBD1 identical over 8 bases. CDR3 length: 16 amino acids. V lost 5 bases to trimming and J lost 4 bases; unmatched junction nucleotides: 9. CDR1 is SGHTA, CDR2 FQGNSA, per germline. CDR3 protein: CASSPARTGLTGELFF. For the CDR3, the DNA is TGTGCCAGCAGCCCCGCCAGGACAGGGCTCACCGGGGAGCTGTTTTTT.

This clone came up a few times. The chain recombines TRBV18 with TRBJ1-5, with D possibly TRBD1 on 6 matching bases. V was shortened by 3 bases and J by 7 bases, with 22 bases between the two germline ends. This CDR3 is 17 amino acids long. Germline V gives CDR1 KGHSH, CDR2 LQKENI. The CDR3 sequence is CASSPQPGAVTGQPQHF. CDR3 nucleotides: TGTGCCAGCTCACCGCAACCAGGGGCGGTCACGGGACAGCCCCAGCATTTT.

The chain uses TRBV2 and TRBJ2-5, with D tentatively TRBD2 (6 bases). Germline values: CDR1 SNHLY, CDR2 FYNNEI. The CDR3 extends over 13 amino acids. V lost 7 bases and J 6 bases, leaving 15 bases between the germline ends. The CDR3 reads CASTLPAGQTQYF. The CDR3 coding sequence is TGTGCCAGCACCCTACCTGCGGGGCAGACCCAGTACTTC.

The sample holds a few counts of this clone. The rearrangement uses TRBV2 and TRBJ1-5; 7 bases are a match to TRBD1. J lost 4 bases, V lost 6 bases, and 12 bases had no gene match. The CDR3 is 16 amino acids. Germline lookup yields CDR1 SNHLY and CDR2 FYNNEI. The CDR3 DNA sequence: TGTGCCAGCAGCCGGGACAGTCCAAGAGGGAATCAGCCCCAGCATTTT. As protein: CASSRDSPRGNQPQHF.